The subject of this entry is one TCR beta chain. The CDR3 is made up of 17 amino acids. Trimming took off 1 base at V and 0 bases at J, with 13 bases between the two ends. In germline, CDR1 is SGHVS, CDR2 FQNEAQ. Authors' analysis steps: Amplifying reference gene primers gave estimates of nucleated cell counts. The table came from immunoSEQ multiplex PCR; TCRdb's copy has only in-frame clones and leaves some out. Clone size and V and J calls were adopted from that table, with D and trimming inferred from the DNA. The sample consists of some 140,000 clones, over 60% of them appearing once. This sample was included in a study of blood T cell repertoires in COVID-19.

The TCR was taken from an elderly man with acute or convalescent COVID-19. The sample comprised peripheral blood. V usage is TRBV7-8 and J usage is TRBJ2-1, with a weak D call TRBD1 (5 bases). CDR3 in amino acids: CASSLEGRDYSYNEQFF. The CDR3, as DNA: TGTGCCAGCAGCTTAGAAGGCAGGGATTACTCCTACAATGAGCAGTTCTTC.